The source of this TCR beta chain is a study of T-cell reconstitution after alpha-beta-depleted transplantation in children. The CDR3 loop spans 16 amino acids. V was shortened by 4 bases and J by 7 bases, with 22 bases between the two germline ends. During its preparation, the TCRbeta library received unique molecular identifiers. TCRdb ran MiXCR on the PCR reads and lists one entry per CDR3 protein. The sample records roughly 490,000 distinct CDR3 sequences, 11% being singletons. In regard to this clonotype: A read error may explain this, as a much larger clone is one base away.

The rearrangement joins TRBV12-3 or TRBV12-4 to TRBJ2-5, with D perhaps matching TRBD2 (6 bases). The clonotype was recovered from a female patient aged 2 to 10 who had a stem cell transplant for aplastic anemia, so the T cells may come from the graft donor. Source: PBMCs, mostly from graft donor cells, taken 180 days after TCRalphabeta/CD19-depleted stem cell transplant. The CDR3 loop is CASSSLRGMWGATQYF. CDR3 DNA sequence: TGTGCCAGCAGTTCACTTCGGGGGATGTGGGGAGCGACCCAGTACTTC.